The 26 T cell receptor beta chains presented below share a single source sample, sequenced in a study of response to subunit inactivated influenza vaccine. TCRdb fed the RT-PCR reads into MiXCR, producing one record per CDR3 protein. Counted here are about 650,000 distinct CDR3 sequences, roughly 14% occurring once; the ten biggest clones make up around 10%. The specimen was PBMCs from blood, collected 11 to 12 days after vaccination. These receptors originate from a man aged 50 to 60 who received an inactivated influenza vaccine.

This clonotype was observed a few times. The chain is built from TRBV4-1 and TRBJ2-7, with D tentatively TRBD1 (5 bases). The CDR3 is made up of 14 amino acids. Trimming took 0 bases from V and 6 from J, leaving 12 bases between them. Germline loops: CDR1 MGHRA, CDR2 YSYEKL. CDR3 protein: CASSQDSQAPEQYF. The DNA for the CDR3 is TGCGCCAGCAGCCAAGATTCACAGGCTCCCGAGCAGTACTTC.

This clonotype has more than one count but fewer than ten. DNA of the CDR3: TGTGCCAGCAGCGTAGGCACGTCTAATGAAAAACTGTTTTTT. Its protein product is CASSVGTSNEKLFF. The chain uses TRBV9 and TRBJ1-4; D is unresolved. Deletions cut 0 bases from V and 3 bases from J, with 6 bases between. This CDR3 comprises 14 residues. Looked up from germline, CDR1 is SGDLS and CDR2 is YYNGEE.

The chain couples TRBV30 to TRBJ2-7, with 14 bases matching TRBD2. Trimming cost V 5 bases and J 0 bases; bases outside gene matches: 3. This CDR3 is built from 15 residues. CDR1 and CDR2 from the germline V gene are GTSNPN and SVGIG (reference sequence). CDR3 amino acids: CAWGLAGGSSYEQYF. The DNA of the CDR3 is TGTGCCTGGGGACTAGCGGGAGGTAGCTCCTACGAGCAGTACTTC.

The table lists this clonotype with a few counts. The J gene is TRBJ1-2, the V gene TRBV11-2; 9 bases are a match to TRBD1. In germline, CDR1 is SGHAT, CDR2 FQNNGV. The CDR3 runs 16 residues. Trimming took 5 bases from V and 8 from J; bases not matched to a gene: 15. The CDR3 sequence: CASSATGGGASKGYTF. Written as DNA, the CDR3 is TGTGCCAGCAGCGCGACAGGGGGTGGGGCGTCGAAGGGCTACACCTTC.

This clonotype was seen more than once but under ten times. This chain connects TRBV3-1 to TRBJ2-2; 13 bases agree with TRBD2. The CDR3 is 18 residues long. Germline lookup yields CDR1 LGHDT and CDR2 YNNKEL (reference sequence). Germline trimming cut 3 bases from V and 4 bases from J; bases unmatched to any gene: 8. Here the CDR3 DNA reads TGTGCCAGCAGCCACACCGGGACTAGCGGGGTGGGCACCGGGGAGCTGTTTTTT. This translates into CASSHTGTSGVGTGELFF.

CDR3 loop: CASSLVLAGNEQFF. DNA of the CDR3: TGCGCCAGCAGCTTGGTACTAGCGGGCAATGAGCAGTTCTTC. This chain joins TRBV5-1 and TRBJ2-1; 9 bases map to TRBD2. Germline V gene sequence: CDR1 SGHRS, CDR2 YFSETQ. The CDR3 has 14 residues. The trim removed 0 bases at V and 6 bases at J, leaving 1 base unmatched.

This clonotype was counted only a few times. V and J are TRBV3-1 and TRBJ2-7; the D gene is possibly TRBD1 (5 bases). The CDR3 runs to 13 residues. Germline V gene data show CDR1 as LGHDT and CDR2 as YNNKEL (reference sequence). Deletions cut 6 bases from V and 5 bases from J, with 14 bases between. CDR3 bases: TGTGCCAGCAGAACCCAGGGTACCCACGAGCAGTACTTC. Translated: CASRTQGTHEQYF.

This clonotype was counted between two and nine times. The gene calls are TRBV4-2 and TRBJ2-1, with 9 bases lining up with TRBD2. The germline V gene encodes CDR1 LGHNA and CDR2 YNFKEQ. J lost 10 bases, V lost 1 base, and 11 bases had no gene match. The CDR3 has 16 amino acids. The CDR3 nucleotides read TGTGCCAGCAGCCAAGCTAGCGGGGCCTATACTTGGGAGCAGTTCTTC. Residues: CASSQASGAYTWEQFF.

This clonotype appeared once. V is TRBV24-1 and J is TRBJ2-4; possible D gene TRBD1, 5 bases. With 3 bases removed from V and 6 bases from J, the gap between germline ends came to 20 bases. CDR3 size: 17 residues. Germline CDR1 KGHDR, CDR2 SFDVKD. CDR3 nucleotide sequence: TGTGCCACCAGTGATGGGAAGAAGGGGAAAGGGTTAAACATTCAGTACTTC. Protein: CATSDGKKGKGLNIQYF.

This clonotype came up a few times. The chain couples TRBV29-1 to TRBJ2-3, with a tentative D call TRBD2 (5 bases). This CDR3 has 14 amino acids. V was trimmed by 3 bases and J by 2 bases, leaving 12 bases between them. Germline V gives CDR1 SQVTM, CDR2 ANQGSEA. The CDR3 is CSVDYGVHTDTQYF. In DNA, the CDR3 is TGCAGCGTTGATTACGGGGTCCACACAGATACGCAGTATTTT.

This clonotype appeared a few times. The chain recombines TRBV9 with TRBJ2-6, with D perhaps given as TRBD1 or TRBD2 (5 bases each). Germline V gene lookup returns CDR1 SGDLS and CDR2 YYNGEE. V lost 1 base and J 2 bases, leaving 7 bases between the germline ends. This CDR3 contains 15 residues. CDR3 DNA: TGTGCCAGCAGCGTAACGGGACCTGGGGCCAACGTCCTGACTTTC. Its translation is CASSVTGPGANVLTF.

This clonotype has more than one count but fewer than ten. This chain uses TRBV29-1 with TRBJ2-1; D is unclear. This CDR3 spans 11 amino acids. CDR1 and CDR2 (germline): SQVTM, ANQGSEA. Trimming took 8 bases from V and 1 from J, leaving 6 bases between them. CDR3 protein: CSQTSYNEQFF. CDR3 nucleotides: TGCAGCCAAACTTCCTACAATGAGCAGTTCTTC.

This rearrangement joins TRBV2 to TRBJ2-1; the D call may be TRBD1 or TRBD2 (5 bases each). Per germline, CDR1 SNHLY and CDR2 FYNNEI. The V end lost 7 bases, the J end lost 0 bases, and 19 bases lay between the germline ends. CDR3 length: 17 amino acids. For the CDR3, the DNA is TGTGCCAGCACGGGTCGAGGGACCCTTCTCTCCTACAATGAGCAGTTCTTC. It is translated as CASTGRGTLLSYNEQFF.

This clonotype was seen only a few times. The chain employs TRBV29-1 and TRBJ2-1; 8 nucleotides line up with TRBD2. This CDR3 is 13 amino acids long. The junction had 4 bases not matched to a gene; V was cut back by 4 bases and J by 5 bases. Germline V gene lookup returns CDR1 SQVTM and CDR2 ANQGSEA. The CDR3: CSVGTSGHNEQFF. As DNA, the CDR3 is TGCAGCGTTGGTACTAGCGGTCACAATGAGCAGTTCTTC.

This clonotype has at least ten counts. The V and J genes are TRBV5-1 and TRBJ1-2, with a tentative D call TRBD1 (5 bases). The germline V gene has CDR1 SGHRS and CDR2 YFSETQ. The CDR3 runs 16 residues. Trimming cost V 2 bases and J 4 bases, with 18 bases left between them. The CDR3 loop reads CASSFGGSDRLYGYTF. The CDR3 DNA reads TGCGCCAGCAGCTTTGGCGGATCAGACAGACTCTATGGCTACACCTTC.

This clonotype was detected a few times. The rearrangement uses TRBV28 and TRBJ2-5; D possibly uses TRBD1 or TRBD2 (5 bases each). Trimming took off 3 bases at V and 5 bases at J, with 13 bases between the two ends. The CDR3 is made up of 14 amino acids. Germline V gene lookup returns CDR1 MDHEN and CDR2 SYDVKM. The CDR3 is CASSFLGDGETQYF. In DNA form, the CDR3 reads TGTGCCAGCAGTTTCCTGGGGGACGGGGAGACCCAGTACTTC.

The genes are TRBV29-1 and TRBJ1-1, with D uncertain. The CDR3 is 12 amino acids. V was shortened by 4 bases and J by 0 bases, with 6 bases between the two germline ends. The germline CDR1 and CDR2 sequences are SQVTM and ANQGSEA. In nucleotides, the CDR3 is TGCAGCGTTGGTGACCTGAACACTGAAGCTTTCTTT. Its protein is CSVGDLNTEAFF.

This clonotype was picked up many times. This chain uses TRBV29-1 with TRBJ2-5; D unclear. The germline gives CDR1 SQVTM, CDR2 ANQGSEA. Trimming left V 3 bases short and J 4 bases short, with 12 bases between. The CDR3 runs 13 residues. In DNA, the CDR3 is TGCAGCGTTGATAGGGTCTTCCCAGAGACCCAGTACTTC. This gives the protein CSVDRVFPETQYF.

CDR3: CSASYASGSLGEQFF. CDR3 nucleotides: TGCAGTGCTAGCTATGCTAGCGGGAGCCTGGGTGAGCAGTTCTTC. J is TRBJ2-1 and V is TRBV20-1; 10 bases agree with TRBD2. V shed 3 bases and J 9 bases; nucleotides not matched to a gene: 11. CDR3 length: 15 residues. The germline V gene encodes CDR1 DFQATT and CDR2 SNEGSKA (reference sequence).

CDR3 in DNA: TGTGCTAGTGGTTCGGGTGTCTCCTACAATGAGCAGTTCTTC. Translated, it gives CASGSGVSYNEQFF. The V and J genes are TRBV12-5 and TRBJ2-1; D is uncertain. Trimming cost V 4 bases and J 0 bases, with 7 bases left between them. This CDR3 is 14 amino acids long. Germline lookup yields CDR1 LGHNT and CDR2 FRNRAP.

This clonotype came up a few times. The chain employs TRBV11-2 and TRBJ2-5; 12 positions match TRBD2. Unmatched junction bases numbered 8, after V lost 5 bases and J lost 4 bases. CDR1 and CDR2 (germline): SGHAT, FQNNGV. The CDR3 is 16 residues long. CDR3 residues: CASSPRLAGGPETQYF. The CDR3 DNA reads TGTGCCAGCAGCCCTCGCCTAGCGGGGGGGCCAGAGACCCAGTACTTC.

The sample holds a few counts of this clonotype. V and J are TRBV5-6 and TRBJ2-3; D might be TRBD2 (7 bases). The CDR3 loop spans 15 amino acids. Germline V CDR1 and CDR2: SGHDT, YYEEEE. Trimming shortened V by 6 bases and J by 5 bases, and 19 bases separated the two germline ends. CDR3 in amino acids: CASTLRGGGQDTQYF. CDR3 in DNA: TGTGCCAGCACACTGAGGGGGGGGGGCCAAGATACGCAGTATTTT.

This clonotype was counted many times. The chain couples TRBV7-3 to TRBJ1-1, with D uncertain. Between the trimmed V and J ends, which lost 8 bases and 1 base, there was a span of 11 bases. Germline V gene sequence: CDR1 SGHTA, CDR2 FQGTGA. This CDR3 is built from 13 residues. DNA for the CDR3: TGTGCCAGCTCCTTCAGTTGGAACACTGAAGCTTTCTTT. It codes for CASSFSWNTEAFF.

The V and J genes are TRBV12-3 or TRBV12-4 and TRBJ1-2, with D perhaps matching TRBD1 (6 bases). Trimming removed 9 bases at V and 2 bases at J, with 13 bases between. CDR3 size: 13 residues. In DNA, the CDR3 is TGTGCCAGTACCAGGGGAATAAACTATGGCTACACCTTC. Translated: CASTRGINYGYTF.

This chain's CDR3 is CASSAGQGFGTQYF. CDR3 sequence (DNA): TGTGCCAGCAGTGCCGGACAGGGCTTTGGGACCCAGTACTTC. The chain combines TRBV6-2 or TRBV6-3 with TRBJ2-5; the match to TRBD1 covers 8 bases. The CDR3 is 14 amino acids. V dropped 5 bases and J dropped 7; count of bases not matched to a gene: 9. Germline-derived CDR1 and CDR2 are MNHEY and SVGEGT.

V usage is TRBV5-6 and J usage is TRBJ2-2, with TRBD2 identical over 8 bases. Looked up from germline, CDR1 is SGHDT and CDR2 is YYEEEE. V was clipped by 0 bases and J by 4 bases; unmatched bases: 5. The CDR3 length is 16 residues. CDR3 sequence reads: CASSLAEREPTGELFF. CDR3 coding DNA: TGTGCCAGCAGCTTGGCTGAGCGGGAGCCCACCGGGGAGCTGTTTTTT.